Below, 28 T cell receptor beta chains from the same sample are listed, as sequenced in a study of breast tumors, draining lymph nodes, adjacent tissues. TCRdb re-derived calls from the multiplex PCR reads in MiXCR, one entry per CDR3 protein. There are around 20,000 distinct CDR3 sequences in the sample; 32% occur only once, and more than 9.5% lies in the top ten. The sequenced sample consisted of breast tumor tissue. These receptors originate from a female donor with breast cancer. Some clones in this sample may be carry-over from other donors' samples.

This clonotype was counted ten times or more. The chain combines TRBV20-1 with TRBJ2-1, with TRBD2 identical over 11 bases. CDR3 length: 15 amino acids. J was trimmed by 0 bases and V by 5 bases; bases with no gene match: 3. Germline V gene data show CDR1 as DFQATT and CDR2 as SNEGSKA (reference sequence). CDR3 nucleotides: TGCAGTGCTTATCTAGCGGGAGGCTCCTACAATGAGCAGTTCTTC. It is translated as CSAYLAGGSYNEQFF.

This clonotype was counted many times. The V and J genes are TRBV13 and TRBJ2-1, with D possibly being TRBD2 (7 bases). Between the trimmed V and J ends, which lost 0 bases and 10 bases, there was a span of 13 bases. This CDR3 region has 14 residues. The V gene's germline CDR1 is PRHDT and CDR2 FYEKMQ (reference sequence). DNA of the CDR3: TGTGCCAGCAGCTTAGGCAGGGGCGGGAGAGAGCAGTTCTTC. Amino acid sequence: CASSLGRGGREQFF.

The table lists this clonotype with many counts. This chain joins TRBV29-1 and TRBJ1-3; 8 nucleotides agree with TRBD1. The CDR3 spans 13 residues. The V gene's germline CDR1 is SQVTM and CDR2 ANQGSEA. The ends lost 5 bases at V and 7 bases at J; junction bases unmatched: 7. In DNA, the CDR3 is TGCAGCGTTTGGTCCGACAGGGGCAACACCATATATTTT. This translates into CSVWSDRGNTIYF.

This chain joins TRBV3-1 and TRBJ2-2; D gene unclear. V lost 0 bases to trimming and J lost 0 bases, with 11 bases between them. Germline loops: CDR1 LGHDT, CDR2 YNNKEL (reference sequence). This CDR3 spans 17 amino acids. CDR3: CASSQDVSITNTGELFF. The CDR3 DNA reads as TGTGCCAGCAGCCAAGATGTCAGCATAACGAACACCGGGGAGCTGTTTTTT.

This clonotype showed up many times. The V gene is TRBV3-1, the J gene TRBJ2-1, with 8 bases fitting TRBD2. Germline CDR1 reads LGHDT; CDR2 reads YNNKEL (reference sequence). The ends lost 5 bases at V and 7 bases at J; junction bases unmatched: 13. The CDR3 sequence is 16 residues long. The CDR3 region has the DNA TGTGCCAGCAGCTTTTCCCCGGGACTAGGGGGAAATGAGCAGTTCTTC. Its translation is CASSFSPGLGGNEQFF.

Ten or more counts support this clonotype. J is TRBJ2-4 and V is TRBV20-1; TRBD2 might be the D (6 bases). The CDR3 spans 14 residues. Germline CDR1 DFQATT, CDR2 SNEGSKA (reference sequence). This chain's CDR3 is CRGGATLAKNIQYF. Written as DNA, the CDR3 is TGCAGGGGGGGAGCCACTCTAGCCAAAAACATTCAGTACTTC.

In this sample, this clonotype turned up many times. The V call is TRBV4-2, the J call TRBJ2-5, with a weak D call TRBD2 (6 bases). This CDR3 has 16 residues. Trimming took 3 bases from V and 5 from J, leaving 19 bases between them. CDR1 and CDR2 (germline): LGHNA, YNFKEQ. CDR3 region: CASSQEYSGGRETQYF. DNA for the CDR3: TGTGCCAGCAGCCAGGAGTACTCCGGGGGAAGGGAGACCCAGTACTTC.

CDR3 in DNA: TGTGCCAGCAGCGGCGGGACAGGGGGTAGGGCAGATACGCAGTATTTT. Protein: CASSGGTGGRADTQYF. The rearrangement links TRBV2 to TRBJ2-3; 11 positions match TRBD1. The CDR3 is 16 amino acids. With 6 bases clipped from V and 4 bases from J, the junction kept 9 bases outside the gene matches. CDR1 is SNHLY and CDR2 is FYNNEI in the germline V gene.

A word on this clonotype: At one of its ends the junction is not consistent with the germline gene, which may arise from a read error. The J gene is TRBJ2-1, the V gene TRBV15; maybe TRBD2 (5 bases). Looked up from germline, CDR1 is LNHNV and CDR2 is YYDKDF (reference sequence). CDR3 length equals 19 residues. CDR3 nucleotides: TGTGCCACCAGCAGAGACCGTACGAGGAGGTCGGGTTCCTACGATGAGCAGTTCTTC. Translating it yields CATSRDRTRRSGSYDEQFF.

This clonotype was detected many times. The chain links TRBV3-1 to TRBJ2-7; TRBD2 agrees at 7 bases. V lost 4 bases to trimming and J lost 0 bases; unmatched junction nucleotides: 6. CDR1 and CDR2 from the germline V gene are LGHDT and YNNKEL (reference sequence). This CDR3 is 15 amino acids long. The CDR3: CASSRPGGGSYEQYF. Written as DNA, the CDR3 is TGTGCCAGCAGCCGCCCCGGCGGGGGCTCCTACGAGCAGTACTTC.

This clonotype occurred a few times. The chain combines TRBV29-1 with TRBJ1-1; 8 nucleotides line up with TRBD1. Germline V gene data show CDR1 as SQVTM and CDR2 as ANQGSEA. This CDR3 is built from 16 residues. V was clipped by 7 bases and J by 6 bases; unmatched bases: 19. CDR3 DNA sequence: TGCAGCGCCCTGAAATTCTCAGGGGGCGCTTTTTCTGAAGCTTTCTTT. Its protein product is CSALKFSGGAFSEAFF.

To note about this clonotype: This may be a read error, as it is one base from a much larger clone. This chain uses TRBV28 with TRBJ2-3; 7 positions agree with TRBD2. This CDR3 is 15 amino acids long. Germline V gene sequence: CDR1 MDHEN, CDR2 SYDVKM. V gave up 4 bases and J gave up 10 bases; unmatched junction bases: 14. As DNA, the CDR3 is TGTGCCAGCAGTTCGGACCCCCAAGGGAGGGATGCGCAGTATTTT. Its protein is CASSSDPQGRDAQYF. Variable domain in full (rest from reference TRBV28 and TRBJ2-3): DVKVTQSSRYLVKRTGEKVFLECVQDMDHENMFWYRQDPGLGLRLIYFSYDVKMKEKGDIPEGYSVSREKKERFSLILESASTNQTSMYLCASSSDPQGRDAQYFGPGTRLTVL.

The chain carries TRBV29-1 and TRBJ2-1; D not resolved. The V gene's germline CDR1 is SQVTM and CDR2 ANQGSEA. The CDR3 spans 11 residues. V dropped 3 bases and J dropped 8 bases, with 8 bases sitting between them. CDR3 residues: CSVDQHDEQFF. The CDR3 region has the DNA TGCAGCGTTGACCAGCATGATGAGCAGTTCTTC.

On this clonotype itself: A much larger clone sits a single nucleotide away, making a read error possible. The CDR3 nucleotides read TGTGCCAGCGGTTATAATCCAGCGGGAGGGACTGGGGCCAACGTCCTGACTTTC. Amino acids: CASGYNPAGGTGANVLTF. J is TRBJ2-6 and V is TRBV6-6; 10 bases line up with TRBD2. This CDR3 contains 18 residues. From germline, CDR1 is MNHNY and CDR2 SVGAGI (reference sequence).

Sample share makes this clonotype medium-sized (0.01 to 0.1%). The chain recombines TRBV11-3 with TRBJ2-3; possibly TRBD2 for D (6 bases). The V gene's germline CDR1 is SGHNT and CDR2 YENEEA. The CDR3 covers 16 residues. Trimming pared 5 bases from V and 5 bases from J, leaving 20 bases between. CDR3 nucleotide sequence: TGTGCCAGCAGCCCCCGGAGGGGCGGGATTGGAGATACGCAGTATTTT. Encoded protein: CASSPRRGGIGDTQYF.

This rearrangement joins TRBV20-1 to TRBJ2-3; 9 nucleotides line up with TRBD2. V shed 5 bases and J 4 bases; nucleotides not matched to a gene: 4. The CDR3 contains 13 residues. Germline CDR1 and CDR2: DFQATT and SNEGSKA (reference sequence). CDR3 DNA: TGCAGTGCTCGCGGACTAGCGTCAGATACGCAGTATTTT. This gives the protein CSARGLASDTQYF.

This clonotype was recorded many times. The V and J genes are TRBV27 and TRBJ2-7; TRBD1 or TRBD2 may be the D gene (6 bases each). Germline V gives CDR1 MNHEY, CDR2 SMNVEV (reference sequence). The CDR3 totals 13 residues. Trimming cost V 4 bases and J 2 bases, with 9 bases left between them. CDR3 nucleotides: TGTGCCAGCAGTTCGGGGGCCACCTACGAGCAGTACTTC. Protein: CASSSGATYEQYF.

This clonotype came up a few times. This rearrangement joins TRBV14 to TRBJ2-4, with D hard to call. This CDR3 has 14 amino acids. Germline CDR1 reads SGHDN; CDR2 reads FVKESK. V lost 5 bases, J lost 1 base, and 9 bases lay in between. The CDR3 region is CASSVGWAKNIQYF. CDR3 in DNA: TGTGCCAGCAGCGTCGGTTGGGCCAAAAACATTCAGTACTTC.

The chain links TRBV12-5 to TRBJ2-5, with unresolved D. V gave up 6 bases and J gave up 4 bases, with 6 bases separating them. The CDR3 is 11 amino acids. Looked up from germline, CDR1 is LGHNT and CDR2 is FRNRAP. In DNA form, the CDR3 reads TGTGCTAGTGGGCTGGGAGAGACCCAGTACTTC. This sequence encodes CASGLGETQYF.

This chain joins TRBV20-1 and TRBJ1-6; 7 bases map to TRBD1. From germline, CDR1 is DFQATT and CDR2 SNEGSKA (reference sequence). V lost 6 bases to trimming and J lost 13 bases; unmatched junction nucleotides: 27. The CDR3 is 18 residues long. The CDR3 sequence is CSAATGTPSSSYNWPLHF. CDR3 sequence (DNA): TGCAGTGCGGCGACAGGGACCCCATCCAGCTCCTATAATTGGCCCCTCCACTTT.

V is TRBV6-2 or TRBV6-3 and J is TRBJ2-6; no clear D. The germline gives CDR1 MNHEY, CDR2 SVGEGT. This CDR3 has 15 residues. Trimming left V 4 bases short and J 2 bases short, with 9 bases between. CDR3 in DNA: TGTGCCAGCAGTTGCGCGGCTCCTGGGGCCAACGTCCTGACTTTC. It yields the protein CASSCAAPGANVLTF.

This clonotype occurred many times. The chain links TRBV7-2 to TRBJ2-1; no reliable D call. The CDR3 is 13 residues long. Germline V gene lookup returns CDR1 SGHTA and CDR2 FQGNSA. V was clipped by 4 bases and J by 10 bases, with 14 bases between them. The CDR3 coding sequence is TGTGCCAGCAGCTCAGAACTGGCTGGGGAGCAGTTCTTC. This codes for CASSSELAGEQFF.

The chain is built from TRBV9 and TRBJ1-2; no reliable D call. Germline V gene data show CDR1 as SGDLS and CDR2 as YYNGEE. V was pared by 0 bases and J by 8 bases, with 11 bases between. The CDR3 has 13 amino acids. CDR3 residues: CASSVGQRLGYTF. The CDR3 nucleotides read TGTGCCAGCAGCGTAGGGCAGAGACTAGGCTACACCTTC.

The CDR3 region is CASSLGRPNTEAFF. In DNA, the CDR3 is TGTGCCAGCAGCTTGGGGCGGCCGAACACTGAAGCTTTCTTT. The gene calls are TRBV5-4 and TRBJ1-1, with D uncertain. CDR3 length equals 14 residues. CDR1 and CDR2 from the germline V gene are SGHNT and YYREEE (reference sequence). Trimming left V 0 bases short and J 1 base short, with 7 bases between.

A remark on this clonotype: Relative to the germline gene, one junction end is altered; a read error may explain this. This chain connects TRBV27 to TRBJ2-3; the D gene is possibly TRBD2 (5 bases). CDR3 length equals 15 residues. The germline CDR1 and CDR2 sequences are MNHEY and SMNVEV (reference sequence). The CDR3 coding sequence is TGTGCCTGCAGTTTATACAGTGCTAGCATAGATACGCAGTATTTT. Its protein product is CACSLYSASIDTQYF.

This clonotype was observed many times. The chain uses TRBV7-9 and TRBJ1-2; maybe TRBD1 (5 bases). Trimming cost V 1 base and J 0 bases, with 15 bases left between them. The germline CDR1 and CDR2 sequences are SEHNR and FQNEAQ (reference sequence). The CDR3 has 17 amino acids. CDR3 coding DNA: TGTGCCAGCAGCTTAGGAGGTGGGGCCGGCACTAACTATGGCTACACCTTC. Residues: CASSLGGGAGTNYGYTF.

This clonotype has a single count. Since a much larger clone is just one base distant, this may be a read error. V gene TRBV4-3 combines with J gene TRBJ2-2; D gene unclear. Germline values: CDR1 LGHNA, CDR2 YSLEER. The CDR3 spans 15 residues. Trimming cost V 1 base and J 5 bases, with 11 bases left between them. As DNA, the CDR3 is TGCGCCAGCAGCCAAGTTCGGCGGTGGACCGGGGAGCTGTTTTTT. It specifies CASSQVRRWTGELFF.

V and J are TRBV6-1 and TRBJ2-7, with TRBD1 matching over 8 bases. The CDR3 totals 15 residues. J gave up 2 bases and V 2 bases, and 5 bases lay outside the gene matches. The germline V gene encodes CDR1 MNHNS and CDR2 SASEGT. The CDR3 loop is CASSERQGAAYEQYF. The CDR3 bases are TGTGCCAGCAGTGAACGGCAGGGGGCGGCCTACGAGCAGTACTTC.